A single sample is the source of the 3 T cell receptor beta chains below, sequenced in a study of T cell repertoires in cytomegalovirus infection. TCRdb independently ran MiXCR on the reads; one entry per CDR3 protein. The repertoire consists of some 350,000 distinct CDR3 sequences, with 18% occurring once and the leading ten covering around 9.3%. Sequencing used PBMCs. Receptor source: a human donor in good health (CMV status not recorded). Some clones in this sample may be carry-over from other donors' samples.

This clonotype has at least ten counts. This chain links TRBV24-1 with TRBJ2-2; tentatively, D is TRBD2 (5 bases). V was pared by 7 bases and J by 0 bases, with 8 bases between. Per germline, CDR1 KGHDR and CDR2 SFDVKD. The length of the CDR3 is 14 residues. In nucleotides, the CDR3 is TGTGCCACCAGGTCAGCGGCGAACACCGGGGAGCTGTTTTTT. Translating gives CATRSAANTGELFF.

This clonotype occurred many times. The chain joins TRBV12-5 to TRBJ2-1, with TRBD2 identical over 7 bases. With 1 base clipped from V and 7 bases from J, the junction kept 13 bases outside the gene matches. Germline V lookup: CDR1 LGHNT, CDR2 FRNRAP. This CDR3 has 17 residues. CDR3 sequence reads: CASGLAGGAGVVNEQFF. For the CDR3, the DNA is TGTGCTAGTGGTTTGGCTGGAGGGGCGGGAGTAGTTAATGAGCAGTTCTTC.

The table lists this clonotype with many counts. As DNA, the CDR3 is TGTGCCAGCAGTCCAGAGGGGAGAAGTGGCACTGAAGCTTTCTTT. Its translation: CASSPEGRSGTEAFF. The chain carries TRBV27 and TRBJ1-1, with D tentatively TRBD1 (5 bases). V gave up 5 bases and J gave up 4 bases, with 17 bases separating them. Germline CDR1 reads MNHEY; CDR2 reads SMNVEV (reference sequence). The CDR3 is 15 amino acids.